The entry that follows covers one T cell receptor (beta chain) sequence. This sample was included in a study of blood T cell repertoires in COVID-19. Overall study: Sites across the United States, Italy and Spain contributed samples from acute and convalescent COVID-19. In each case, the material was cDNA or gDNA derived from T cells, B-cell-depleted T cells, or PBMCs.

Germline assignment: CDR1 MDHEN and CDR2 SYDVKM. Deletions cut 6 bases from V and 1 base from J, with 15 bases between. CDR3 length: 15 residues. The study drew participants aged about 18 to 89 years from approximately 25 US areas. Categorization into cohorts depended on clinical history that participants reported. Method: immunoSEQ multiplex PCR; TCRdb's copy keeps in-frame clones and lacks some. The sample lists around 450,000 clones; about 85% were seen once. V gene TRBV28 combines with J gene TRBJ1-1, with D maybe TRBD1 (5 bases). The sequencing sample was made of PBMCs or T cells enriched from blood (not recorded which). This TCR was sampled from a woman aged 18 to 35 with acute COVID-19. The CDR3 is CASRFAPTGNTEAFF. CDR3 sequence (DNA): TGTGCCAGCAGATTTGCCCCTACAGGGAACACTGAAGCTTTCTTT.